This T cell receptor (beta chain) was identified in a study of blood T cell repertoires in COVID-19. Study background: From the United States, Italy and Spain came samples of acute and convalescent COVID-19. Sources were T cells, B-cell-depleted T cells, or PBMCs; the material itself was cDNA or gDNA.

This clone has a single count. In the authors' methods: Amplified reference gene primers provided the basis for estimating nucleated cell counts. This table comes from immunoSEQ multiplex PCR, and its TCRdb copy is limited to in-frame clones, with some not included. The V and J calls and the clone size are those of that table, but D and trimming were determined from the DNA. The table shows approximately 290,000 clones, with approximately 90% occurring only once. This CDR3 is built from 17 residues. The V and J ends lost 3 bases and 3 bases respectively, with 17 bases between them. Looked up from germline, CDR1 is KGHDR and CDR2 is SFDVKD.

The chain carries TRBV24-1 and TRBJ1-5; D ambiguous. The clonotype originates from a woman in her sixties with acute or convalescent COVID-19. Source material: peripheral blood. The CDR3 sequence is CATSDLPRGGINQPQHF. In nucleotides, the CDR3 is TGTGCCACCAGTGATCTCCCCCGAGGCGGGATCAATCAGCCCCAGCATTTT.